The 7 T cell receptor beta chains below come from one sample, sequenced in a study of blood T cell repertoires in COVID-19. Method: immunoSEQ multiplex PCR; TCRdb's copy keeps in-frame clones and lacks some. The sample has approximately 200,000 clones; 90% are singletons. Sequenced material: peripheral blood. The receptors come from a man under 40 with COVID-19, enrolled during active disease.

The CDR3 sequence is CASSLTGEFPHYEQYF. The DNA of the CDR3 is TGTGCCAGCAGCTTAACGGGAGAATTCCCTCACTACGAGCAGTACTTC. The chain couples TRBV7-3 to TRBJ2-7, with D maybe TRBD2 (5 bases). V gave up 0 bases and J gave up 3 bases, with 15 bases separating them. CDR3 size: 16 residues. Germline-derived CDR1 and CDR2 are SGHTA and FQGTGA. Filled out from reference TRBV7-3 and TRBJ2-7, the complete variable domain reads GAGVSQTPSNKVTEKGKYVELRCDPISGHTALYWYRQSLGQGPEFLIYFQGTGAADDSGLPNDRFFAVRPEGSVSTLKIQRTERGDSAVYLCASSLTGEFPHYEQYFGPGTRLTVT.

The CDR3 bases are TGTGCCAGCAGCTTAGCAGCAGGGGGCACTGAAGCTTTCTTT. Translating it yields CASSLAAGGTEAFF. The chain couples TRBV11-2 to TRBJ1-1, with 7 nucleotides matching TRBD1. Germline values: CDR1 SGHAT, CDR2 FQNNGV. The CDR3 covers 14 residues. The V gene end was trimmed by 1 base and the J gene end by 4 bases; junction bases not matched to a gene: 3.

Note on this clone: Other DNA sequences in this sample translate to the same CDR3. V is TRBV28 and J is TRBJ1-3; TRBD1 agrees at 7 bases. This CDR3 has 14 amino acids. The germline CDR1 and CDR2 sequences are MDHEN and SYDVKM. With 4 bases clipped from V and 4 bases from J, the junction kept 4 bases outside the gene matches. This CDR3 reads CASSSTGVGNTIYF. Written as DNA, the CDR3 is TGTGCCAGCAGTTCCACAGGGGTAGGAAACACCATATATTTT.

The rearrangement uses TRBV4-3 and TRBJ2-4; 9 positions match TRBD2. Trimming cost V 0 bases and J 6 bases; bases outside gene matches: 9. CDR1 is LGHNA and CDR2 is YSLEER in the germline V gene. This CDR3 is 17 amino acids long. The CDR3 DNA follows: TGCGCCAGCAGCCAAGATTTTAGCGGGAGTGGGGGAAACATTCAGTACTTC. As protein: CASSQDFSGSGGNIQYF.

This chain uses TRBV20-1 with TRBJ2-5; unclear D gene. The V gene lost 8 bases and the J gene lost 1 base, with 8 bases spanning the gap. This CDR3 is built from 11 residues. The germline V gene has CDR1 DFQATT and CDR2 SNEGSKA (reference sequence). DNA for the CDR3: TGCAGTACAACCCCCCAAGAGACCCAGTACTTC. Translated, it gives CSTTPQETQYF.

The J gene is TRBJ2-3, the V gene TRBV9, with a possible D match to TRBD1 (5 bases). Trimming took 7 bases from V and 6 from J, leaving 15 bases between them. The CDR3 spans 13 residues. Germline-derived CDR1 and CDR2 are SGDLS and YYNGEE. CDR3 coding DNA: TGTGCCAGCGGAGCAGGGTCCAGGGATACGCAGTATTTT. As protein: CASGAGSRDTQYF.

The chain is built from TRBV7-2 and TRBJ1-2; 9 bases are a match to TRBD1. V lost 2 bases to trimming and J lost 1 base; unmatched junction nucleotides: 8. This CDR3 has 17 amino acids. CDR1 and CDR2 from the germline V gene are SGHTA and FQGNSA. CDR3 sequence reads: CASSLSTGGIVNYGYTF. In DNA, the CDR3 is TGTGCCAGCAGCTTAAGCACAGGGGGCATTGTTAACTATGGCTACACCTTC.